The next 28 T cell receptor beta chains were all read from a single sample in a study of blood T cell repertoires in COVID-19. TCRdb's table, derived via immunoSEQ multiplex PCR, lists solely in-frame clones and lacks some. The table has more than 60,000 clones, 88% seen once. Sequencing input: peripheral blood. The receptor source for this set is a woman in her fifties or sixties with COVID-19, enrolled during active disease.

The chain joins TRBV25-1 to TRBJ1-1; D remains ambiguous. The CDR3 is made up of 13 amino acids. The V and J ends lost 3 bases and 1 base respectively, with 6 bases between them. The germline gives CDR1 MGHDK, CDR2 SYGVNS. The CDR3 spells CASSDRQNTEAFF. The DNA of the CDR3 is TGTGCCAGCAGTGACAGACAGAACACTGAAGCTTTCTTT.

V is TRBV6-5 and J is TRBJ2-7, with D unclear. This CDR3 comprises 14 residues. V lost 7 bases to trimming and J lost 0 bases, with 13 bases between them. The germline CDR1 and CDR2 sequences are MNHEY and SVGAGI. CDR3 coding DNA: TGTGCCAGCACCCCAGGAATAAGCTCCTACGAGCAGTACTTC. It codes for CASTPGISSYEQYF.

This clone was seen a few times. This chain links TRBV2 with TRBJ2-7; a possible D gene is TRBD2 (7 bases). Trimming left V 6 bases short and J 2 bases short, with 17 bases between. CDR1 and CDR2 (germline): SNHLY, FYNNEI. CDR3 length: 15 amino acids. The CDR3 spells CASREGRGGTYEQYF. The CDR3 nucleotides read TGTGCCAGCAGAGAGGGGAGGGGGGGGACCTACGAGCAGTACTTC.

This chain uses TRBV4-1 with TRBJ2-5; TRBD1 matches 8 bases. Germline V CDR1 and CDR2: MGHRA, YSYEKL. The CDR3 is 16 residues long. V shed 0 bases, J shed 7 bases, and the junction held 10 bases outside the gene matches. The CDR3 protein is CASSQEGQGAGGTQYF. As DNA, the CDR3 is TGCGCCAGCAGCCAAGAGGGGCAGGGGGCCGGTGGGACCCAGTACTTC.

This rearrangement joins TRBV6-5 to TRBJ2-3; D gene ambiguous. The CDR3 sequence is 14 residues long. Germline assignment: CDR1 MNHEY and CDR2 SVGAGI. V gave up 5 bases and J gave up 0 bases, with 9 bases separating them. The CDR3 sequence: CASSNTGSTDTQYF. For the CDR3, the DNA is TGTGCCAGCAGTAATACCGGGAGCACAGATACGCAGTATTTT.

The J gene is TRBJ1-6, the V gene TRBV3-1 (or the pseudogene TRBV3-2); D gene ambiguous. Germline V gene sequence: CDR1 LGHDT, CDR2 YNNKEL (reference sequence). Trimming removed 0 bases from V and 0 bases from J, with 12 bases in between. This CDR3 spans 18 amino acids. DNA of the CDR3: TGTGCCAGCAGCCAAGAGCGATATCGGAGCTCCTATAATTCACCCCTCCACTTT. Amino acid sequence: CASSQERYRSSYNSPLHF.

Points on this clone: The sample holds other DNA sequences that translate to the same CDR3. The chain joins TRBV28 to TRBJ1-5; a possible D gene is TRBD1 (6 bases). Per the germline V gene, CDR1 is MDHEN and CDR2 is SYDVKM. The V end lost 5 bases, the J end lost 4 bases, and 9 bases lay between the germline ends. The CDR3 runs to 13 residues. DNA of the CDR3: TGTGCCAGCAGTCCCACAGGGAATCAGCCCCAGCATTTT. It yields the protein CASSPTGNQPQHF. Full variable domain (outside the CDR3, taken from reference TRBV28 and TRBJ1-5): DVKVTQSSRYLVKRTGEKVFLECVQDMDHENMFWYRQDPGLGLRLIYFSYDVKMKEKGDIPEGYSVSREKKERFSLILESASTNQTSMYLCASSPTGNQPQHFGDGTRLSIL.

This sequence joins TRBV5-1 and TRBJ1-2; a weak D match, TRBD1 (5 bases). The germline V and J ends were trimmed by 0 bases and 0 bases, with 6 bases remaining between them. The CDR3 covers 14 residues. Germline CDR1 reads SGHRS; CDR2 reads YFSETQ. CDR3 loop: CASSLGTTNYGYTF. The CDR3 nucleotides read TGCGCCAGCAGCTTGGGGACAACTAACTATGGCTACACCTTC.

The genes are TRBV20-1 and TRBJ1-3; D remains unclear. The germline V and J ends were trimmed by 3 bases and 0 bases, with 9 bases remaining between them. Germline V gene lookup returns CDR1 DFQATT and CDR2 SNEGSKA (reference sequence). The CDR3 length is 14 residues. DNA for the CDR3: TGCAGTGCTAGTTCCAGGAACTCTGGAAACACCATATATTTT. Protein product: CSASSRNSGNTIYF.

CDR3 residues: CASSSPGQLNTEAFF. The CDR3 nucleotides are TGTGCCAGCAGCTCCCCTGGACAGCTAAACACTGAAGCTTTCTTT. This chain connects TRBV7-6 to TRBJ1-1, with D possibly matching TRBD1 (6 bases). The CDR3 covers 15 residues. Trimming left V 4 bases short and J 2 bases short, with 14 bases between. The germline gives CDR1 SGHVS, CDR2 FNYEAQ.

This rearrangement joins TRBV29-1 to TRBJ2-7; maybe TRBD1 (6 bases). This CDR3 is 13 amino acids long. Germline CDR1 and CDR2: SQVTM and ANQGSEA. V lost 5 bases to trimming and J lost 3 bases, with 14 bases between them. The CDR3 loop is CSVLTGDNYEQYF. CDR3 DNA sequence: TGCAGCGTTTTGACAGGCGATAACTACGAGCAGTACTTC.

This chain uses TRBV28 with TRBJ1-1, with a possible D match to TRBD1 (5 bases). This CDR3 has 14 residues. Germline values: CDR1 MDHEN, CDR2 SYDVKM. Trimming cost V 7 bases and J 2 bases, with 14 bases left between them. This CDR3 reads CASTLSQGNTEAFF. As DNA, the CDR3 is TGTGCCAGCACCTTAAGTCAGGGTAACACTGAAGCTTTCTTT.

The rearrangement links TRBV24-1 to TRBJ1-5, with D tentatively TRBD1 (6 bases). Germline values: CDR1 KGHDR, CDR2 SFDVKD. The CDR3 has 16 amino acids. V lost 5 bases and J 3 bases, leaving 16 bases between the germline ends. CDR3 amino acids: CATSAGGPVLNQPQHF. CDR3 coding DNA: TGTGCCACCAGTGCGGGGGGGCCTGTACTCAATCAGCCCCAGCATTTT.

This chain connects TRBV18 to TRBJ2-5; TRBD1 agrees at 9 bases. Germline CDR1 and CDR2: KGHSH and LQKENI. The CDR3 totals 16 residues. Trimming took 5 bases from V and 7 from J; bases not matched to a gene: 14. CDR3 sequence reads: CASSDVPGQGVGTQYF. CDR3 bases: TGTGCCAGCTCAGACGTCCCGGGACAGGGTGTAGGGACCCAGTACTTC.

V and J are TRBV18 and TRBJ1-4, with 10 bases fitting TRBD1. The germline V gene encodes CDR1 KGHSH and CDR2 LQKENI. The J segment lost 7 bases and the V segment lost 4 bases, leaving 6 bases of the junction unmatched. This CDR3 has 15 amino acids. CDR3 nucleotide sequence: TGTGCCAGCTCACTACGGACAGGGGGAGGTGAAAAACTGTTTTTT. Translated, it gives CASSLRTGGGEKLFF.

This chain uses TRBV6-2 or TRBV6-3 with TRBJ2-5, with TRBD2 matching over 8 bases. V lost 5 bases to trimming and J lost 1 base; unmatched junction nucleotides: 6. This CDR3 contains 15 residues. Per the germline V gene, CDR1 is MNHEY and CDR2 is SVGEGT. CDR3 DNA: TGTGCCAGCAGTAGGGCCGGGAGGGCCCAAGAGACCCAGTACTTC. It codes for CASSRAGRAQETQYF.

V and J are TRBV7-9 and TRBJ2-1; D might be TRBD2 (5 bases). In germline, CDR1 is SEHNR, CDR2 FQNEAQ (reference sequence). The CDR3 contains 13 residues. Trimming pared 6 bases from V and 4 bases from J, leaving 10 bases between. CDR3 sequence reads: CASRSGSYNEQFF. The CDR3 DNA reads TGTGCCAGCAGAAGCGGCTCTTACAATGAGCAGTTCTTC. Full variable domain (remainder filled in from reference TRBV7-9 and TRBJ2-1): DTGVSQNPRHKITKRGQNVTFRCDPISEHNRLYWYRQTLGQGPEFLTYFQNEAQLEKSRLLSDRFSAERPKGSFSTLEIQRTEQGDSAMYLCASRSGSYNEQFFGPGTRLTVL.

This clone was counted a single time. The chain couples TRBV5-1 to TRBJ2-3; D ambiguous. Germline values: CDR1 SGHRS, CDR2 YFSETQ. This CDR3 has 16 residues. Trimming pared 0 bases from V and 1 base from J, leaving 12 bases between. The CDR3 here is CASSLVTPGGTDTQYF. Here the CDR3 DNA reads TGCGCCAGCAGCTTGGTGACGCCGGGTGGCACAGATACGCAGTATTTT.

In its sample, this clone was seen a few times. The chain carries TRBV18 and TRBJ2-3; 8 nucleotides match TRBD2. Trimming removed 4 bases from V and 0 bases from J; junction bases left unmatched: 3. The CDR3 is 15 residues long. Germline assignment: CDR1 KGHSH and CDR2 LQKENI. CDR3 in amino acids: CASSLLADSTDTQYF. In nucleotides, the CDR3 is TGTGCCAGCTCACTACTAGCGGATAGCACAGATACGCAGTATTTT.

The chain has TRBV27 and TRBJ2-5; D perhaps matches TRBD1 (6 bases). The CDR3 runs to 15 residues. CDR1 is MNHEY and CDR2 is SMNVEV in the germline V gene (reference sequence). Trimming cost V 7 bases and J 3 bases, with 18 bases left between them. CDR3 amino acids: CASTGTPGHEETQYF. The CDR3 bases are TGTGCCAGCACCGGCACCCCGGGACACGAAGAGACCCAGTACTTC.

The chain carries TRBV24-1 and TRBJ2-2; 9 positions agree with TRBD1. The V segment lost 10 bases and the J segment 3 bases; nucleotides outside the gene matches: 11. The CDR3 has 16 amino acids. CDR1 and CDR2 from the germline V gene are KGHDR and SFDVKD. CDR3 DNA: TGTGCCACATCCTCAAGGACAGGGGACGACACCGGGGAGCTGTTTTTT. Encoded protein: CATSSRTGDDTGELFF.

The CDR3 is CASSPTGAGQPQHF. CDR3 in DNA: TGTGCCAGCAGCCCCACAGGGGCCGGTCAGCCCCAGCATTTT. The chain combines TRBV6-2 or TRBV6-3 with TRBJ1-5; 7 nucleotides agree with TRBD1. Germline assignment: CDR1 MNHEY and CDR2 SVGEGT. J was trimmed by 6 bases and V by 6 bases; bases with no gene match: 8. The CDR3 runs to 14 residues.

V gene TRBV10-3 combines with J gene TRBJ2-4, with D tentatively TRBD2 (6 bases). Trimming took 11 bases from V and 0 from J, leaving 14 bases between them. The germline V gene has CDR1 ENHRY and CDR2 SYGVKD. The CDR3 is 14 amino acids. CDR3 region: CAARDSLAKNIQYF. The CDR3 nucleotides read TGTGCCGCCCGGGACTCACTAGCCAAAAACATTCAGTACTTC.

This clone was seen only a few times. This rearrangement joins TRBV3-1 (or the pseudogene TRBV3-2) to TRBJ1-1; 8 bases map to TRBD1. The CDR3 runs to 13 residues. The V gene's germline CDR1 is LGHDT and CDR2 YNNKEL (reference sequence). Trimming removed 5 bases from V and 5 bases from J; junction bases left unmatched: 4. CDR3 nucleotides: TGTGCCAGCAGCTCCCAGGGGGCAACTGAAGCTTTCTTT. Translation gives CASSSQGATEAFF.

CDR3 in DNA: TGTGCCAGCAGCTTAGGGACTAGCGGGAGAACCGGCAATGAGCAGTTCTTC. Translated: CASSLGTSGRTGNEQFF. This chain uses TRBV11-2 with TRBJ2-1, with 13 bases aligning to TRBD2. Germline V gives CDR1 SGHAT, CDR2 FQNNGV. CDR3 length: 17 residues. V dropped 1 base and J dropped 6; count of bases not matched to a gene: 6.

This sequence joins TRBV12-3 or TRBV12-4 and TRBJ1-1; possibly TRBD1 for D (5 bases). CDR3 size: 12 residues. Trimming removed 7 bases from V and 5 bases from J, with 11 bases in between. The CDR3 bases are TGTGCCAGCACCCGACAGTGGACTGAAGCTTTCTTT. Its protein product is CASTRQWTEAFF.

V and J are TRBV10-1 and TRBJ2-1; 8 nucleotides line up with TRBD2. This CDR3 has 16 residues. CDR1 and CDR2 from the germline V gene are WNHNN and SYGVQD (reference sequence). Trimming removed 3 bases from V and 3 bases from J; junction bases left unmatched: 7. The DNA for the CDR3 is TGCGCCAGCAGTGAAGGAGCGGGAGCTCTCTACAATGAGCAGTTCTTC. Its translation is CASSEGAGALYNEQFF.

This clone was seen a single time. The chain uses TRBV11-2 and TRBJ1-1; tentative D call: TRBD1 (5 bases). There are 15 residues in the CDR3. V dropped 1 base and J dropped 0 bases, with 9 bases sitting between them. Germline values: CDR1 SGHAT, CDR2 FQNNGV. CDR3 sequence: CASSLGPGMNTEAFF. In nucleotides, the CDR3 is TGTGCCAGCAGCTTAGGACCAGGGATGAACACTGAAGCTTTCTTT.